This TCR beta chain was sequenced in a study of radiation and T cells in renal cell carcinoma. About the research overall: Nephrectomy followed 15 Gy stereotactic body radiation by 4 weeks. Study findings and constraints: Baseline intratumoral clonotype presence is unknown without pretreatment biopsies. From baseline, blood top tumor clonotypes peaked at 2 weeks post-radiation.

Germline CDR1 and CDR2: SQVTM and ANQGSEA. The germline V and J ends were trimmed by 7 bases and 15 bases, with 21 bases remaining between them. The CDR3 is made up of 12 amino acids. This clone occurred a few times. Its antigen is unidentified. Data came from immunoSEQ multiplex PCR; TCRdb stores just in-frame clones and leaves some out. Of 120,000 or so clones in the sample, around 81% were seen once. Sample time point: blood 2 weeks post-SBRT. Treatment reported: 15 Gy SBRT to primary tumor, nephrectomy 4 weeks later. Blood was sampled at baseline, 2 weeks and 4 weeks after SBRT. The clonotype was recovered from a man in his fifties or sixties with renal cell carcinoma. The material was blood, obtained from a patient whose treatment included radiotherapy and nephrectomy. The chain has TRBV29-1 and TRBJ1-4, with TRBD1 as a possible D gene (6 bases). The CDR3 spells CSAGKDSARLFF. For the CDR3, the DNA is TGCAGCGCCGGAAAGGACAGCGCGAGGTTGTTTTTT. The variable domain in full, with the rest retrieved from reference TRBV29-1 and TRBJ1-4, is SAVISQKPSRDICQRGTSLTIQCQVDSQVTMMFWYRQQPGQSLTLIATANQGSEATYESGFVIDKFPISRPNLTFSTLTVSNMSPEDSSIYLCSAGKDSARLFFGSGTQLSVL.